This T cell receptor beta chain was sequenced during a study of blood T cell dynamics during melanoma immunotherapy. Study information: First-line therapy was either pembrolizumab or nivolumab with ipilimumab for metastatic melanoma.

Indicated time point: pre-treatment baseline. Sampling occurred pretreatment (T0) and at week 3 (W3), after cycle one of checkpoint blockade. No patient had earlier systemic cancer treatment, concurrent immunosuppressants, or another active cancer. Profiling relied on immunoSEQ multiplex PCR, and the TCRdb table lists in-frame clones only, not all of them. The repertoire holds about 7,000 clones, with approximately 88% as singletons. This CDR3 spans 14 amino acids. Germline V gene lookup returns CDR1 LNHDA and CDR2 SQIVND (reference sequence). The trim removed 5 bases at V and 2 bases at J, leaving 3 bases unmatched. General observations from the study: Disease-control patients' PBMC repertoires became either more clonal or more diverse at W3.

This clone was seen a few times. Its antigen is not identified. This chain joins TRBV19 and TRBJ2-1; 7 nucleotides align to TRBD1. This receptor was taken from a human donor with melanoma. Some clones in this sample may be carry-over from other donors' samples. Sample: blood, taken from a patient treated with checkpoint blockade. As DNA, the CDR3 is TGTGCCAGTAGTTCGGGACAGACCTACAATGAGCAGTTCTTC. This encodes CASSSGQTYNEQFF. Based on the CDR3 plus reference TRBV19 and TRBJ2-1, the full variable domain is DGGITQSPKYLFRKEGQNVTLSCEQNLNHDAMYWYRQDPGQGLRLIYYSQIVNDFQKGDIAEGYSVSREKKESFPLTVTSAQKNPTAFYLCASSSGQTYNEQFFGPGTRLTVL.